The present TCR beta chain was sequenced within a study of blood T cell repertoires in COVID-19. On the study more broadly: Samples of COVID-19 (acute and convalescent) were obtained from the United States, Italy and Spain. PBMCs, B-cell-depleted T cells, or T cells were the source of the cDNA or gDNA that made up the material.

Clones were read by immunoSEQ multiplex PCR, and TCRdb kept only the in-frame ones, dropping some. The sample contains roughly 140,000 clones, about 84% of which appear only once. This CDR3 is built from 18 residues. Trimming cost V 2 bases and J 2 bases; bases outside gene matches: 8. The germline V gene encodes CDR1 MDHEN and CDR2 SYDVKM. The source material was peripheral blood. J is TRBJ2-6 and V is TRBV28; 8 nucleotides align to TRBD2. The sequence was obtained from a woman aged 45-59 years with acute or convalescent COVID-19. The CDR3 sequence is CASSLPGGAPPGANVLTF. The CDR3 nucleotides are TGTGCCAGCAGTTTACCGGGGGGGGCCCCCCCTGGGGCCAACGTCCTGACTTTC. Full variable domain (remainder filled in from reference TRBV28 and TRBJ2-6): DVKVTQSSRYLVKRTGEKVFLECVQDMDHENMFWYRQDPGLGLRLIYFSYDVKMKEKGDIPEGYSVSREKKERFSLILESASTNQTSMYLCASSLPGGAPPGANVLTFGAGSRLTVL.